The clone carrying this T cell receptor beta chain was seen a few times. What it recognizes is unknown. The data were taken from a study of CD8 T cells in ankylosing spondylitis. Germline-derived CDR1 and CDR2 are SQVTM and ANQGSEA. V was shortened by 2 bases and J by 3 bases, with 9 bases between the two germline ends. The CDR3 is made up of 13 amino acids. A single record per CDR3 protein comes from TCRdb applying MiXCR to the 5' RACE reads. The data show under 850,000 distinct CDR3 sequences, 15% to 20% seen once. Study-wide findings and caveats: Seemingly distinctive of ankylosing spondylitis blood was a TCR beta motif formed by eight highly homologous variants.

This rearrangement joins TRBV29-1 to TRBJ2-3, with D perhaps being TRBD1 or TRBD2 (6 bases each). The source material was blood, either unsorted or a sorted T cell fraction (not recorded which). This TCR came from a male donor with ankylosing spondylitis. The CDR3 spells CSVERGTTDTQYF. CDR3 nucleotide sequence: TGCAGCGTTGAAAGGGGGACTACAGATACGCAGTATTTT.